The source of this TCR beta chain is a study of blood T cell repertoires in COVID-19. Study as a whole: T cells, B-cell-depleted T cells, or PBMCs supplied cDNA or gDNA.

V shed 5 bases, J shed 4 bases, and the junction held 10 bases outside the gene matches. The germline V gene encodes CDR1 LNHDA and CDR2 SQIVND (reference sequence). This CDR3 has 16 residues. Profiling relied on immunoSEQ multiplex PCR, and the TCRdb table lists in-frame clones only, not all of them. The sample has some 160,000 clones, around four fifths seen once. The clonotype originates from a woman aged 70 to 79 who had recovered from COVID-19. Sequenced input: peripheral blood. The rearrangement joins TRBV19 to TRBJ2-5; 10 bases line up with TRBD2. The CDR3 region is CASSRASGSSGETQYF. The CDR3 nucleotides read TGTGCCAGTAGTCGGGCTAGCGGGAGTTCTGGAGAGACCCAGTACTTC.